The clone carrying this T cell receptor (beta chain) occurred many times. Its antigen is as yet unknown. Germline values: CDR1 SGDLS, CDR2 YYNGEE. The ends were cut back, 4 bases at V and 10 bases at J, with 21 bases in the middle. The CDR3 has 15 amino acids. This entry belongs to a study of molecular identifiers for immune sequencing clone quantification. Study summary: Replicate experiments divided RNA from roughly 20,000 or 100,000 naive CD8 cells into five parts and sequenced four.

Sorting captured naive CD8 T cells as CD8+CD4-CCR7+CD45RA+. Points from the study as a whole: In cases of identical TCR molecules sharing a barcode, highly expanded clone sizes could be underestimated. Clones that exceeded 20 RNA copies held over 98% of effector molecules, yet under 1% in naive cells.

TCRdb fed the PCR reads into MiXCR, producing one record per CDR3 protein. The sample carries 350,000 or so distinct CDR3 sequences, about a fifth recorded once. What was sequenced was naive CD8+ T cells from blood, with Jurkat cell RNA spiked in. Sample subset: FACS-sorted CD8+CD4-CCR7+CD45RA+ naive T cells. The J gene is TRBJ2-1, the V gene TRBV9, with TRBD1 as a possible D gene (6 bases). This receptor was taken from a human donor in good health. Some libraries in this study had Jurkat cell RNA spiked in. The DNA for the CDR3 is TGTGCCAGCAGCCCAGAGGACAGTACTTTAACCGAGCAGTTCTTC. Translated: CASSPEDSTLTEQFF.